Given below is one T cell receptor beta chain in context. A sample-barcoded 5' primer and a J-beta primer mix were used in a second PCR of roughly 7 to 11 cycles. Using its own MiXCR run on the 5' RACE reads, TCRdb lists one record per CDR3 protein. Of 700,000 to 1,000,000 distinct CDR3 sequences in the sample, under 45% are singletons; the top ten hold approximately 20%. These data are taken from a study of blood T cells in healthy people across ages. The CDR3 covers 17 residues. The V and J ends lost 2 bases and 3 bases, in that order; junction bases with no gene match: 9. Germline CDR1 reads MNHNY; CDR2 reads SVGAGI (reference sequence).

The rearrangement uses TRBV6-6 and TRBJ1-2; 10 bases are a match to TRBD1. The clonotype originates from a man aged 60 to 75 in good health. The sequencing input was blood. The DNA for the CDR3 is TGTGCCAGCAGTTACACCATGAGACAGGGGGCATACTATGGCTACACCTTC. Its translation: CASSYTMRQGAYYGYTF.